The clone carrying this T cell receptor (beta chain) was found a few times. Only in-frame clones appear in the TCRdb table, and some are missing; sequencing was by immunoSEQ multiplex PCR. Here the sample spans around 120,000 clones, about 88% being singletons. The source of the sample is a study of identifying expanded T cells in peripheral blood. Germline loops: CDR1 SEHNR, CDR2 FQNEAQ (reference sequence). This CDR3 comprises 13 residues. Trimming stripped 0 bases from V and 0 bases from J, with 2 bases between. Sequenced material: blood. The rearrangement uses TRBV7-9 and TRBJ1-1; D is uncertain. This TCR derives from a person aged 18-70 years in good health. CDR3 protein: CASSLALNTEAFF. The CDR3 nucleotides are TGTGCCAGCAGCTTAGCATTGAACACTGAAGCTTTCTTT.